These T cell receptor beta chains were read from a single sample in a study of T cells in Graves' hyperthyroidism and ophthalmopathy. TCRdb reanalysed the multiplex PCR reads using MiXCR and keeps one entry per CDR3 protein. The sample holds under 400,000 distinct CDR3 sequences, around 18% seen once. Source material: blood. These receptor sequences come from a woman aged 40-49 years with Graves' ophthalmopathy. The CDR3 runs from the conserved cysteine through the conserved F or W. D genes are given only for firm matches. Some rows mark clone size as missing; the rest say once, few, many or name a class of expanded clone.

J gene,clone size,V gene,D gene,CDR3 protein,CDR3 DNA
TRBJ2-2,many,TRBV20-1,TRBD1,CSARDRGAGELFF,TGCAGTGCTAGGGACAGGGGGGCCGGGGAGCTGTTTTTT
TRBJ2-2,NA,TRBV29-1,TRBD1,CSVRRTGTSGELFF,TGCAGCGTTAGACGGACAGGAACGTCAGGGGAGCTGTTTTTT
TRBJ2-5,many,TRBV5-1,NA,CASSRKTGSGEETQYF,TGCGCCAGCAGCAGGAAGACAGGGTCGGGGGAAGAGACCCAGTACTTC
TRBJ2-5,many,TRBV12-3/TRBV12-4,TRBD1,CASSYWTGEETQYF,TGTGCCAGCAGTTATTGGACAGGGGAAGAGACCCAGTACTTC
TRBJ2-2,few,TRBV5-5,TRBD1,CASSPTGVPGELFF,TGTGCCAGCAGCCCCACAGGGGTACCCGGGGAGCTGTTTTTT
TRBJ2-2,many,TRBV27,TRBD2,CASSLRGTSGFTGELFF,TGTGCCAGCAGTTTAAGAGGGACTAGCGGGTTCACCGGGGAGCTGTTTTTT
TRBJ2-7,many,TRBV5-1,NA,CASSLDTIEQYF,TGCGCCAGCAGCTTGGACACCATCGAGCAGTACTTC
TRBJ2-5,many,TRBV15,TRBD1,CATSRDQVGTVLSAQYF,TGTGCCACCAGCAGAGATCAGGTTGGGACAGTTCTTTCGGCCCAGTACTTC
TRBJ1-3,many,TRBV9,NA,CASSLSRDIGFGNTIYF,TGTGCCAGCAGCTTGAGCCGGGACATTGGGTTCGGAAACACCATATATTTT
TRBJ2-5,many,TRBV5-4,NA,CASSGLTTKEETQYF,TGTGCCAGCAGCGGTCTGACGACCAAGGAGGAGACCCAGTACTTC
TRBJ2-7,many,TRBV7-2,TRBD2,CASSLANGLAAFSSYEQYF,TGTGCCAGCAGCTTAGCGAACGGGCTAGCGGCCTTCTCCTCCTACGAGCAGTACTTC
TRBJ2-7,few,TRBV6-1,NA,CASTVSRSYEQYF,TGTGCCAGCACGGTCAGCCGATCCTACGAGCAGTACTTC
TRBJ2-7,few,TRBV7-2,NA,CASSLGRIAYEQYF,TGTGCCAGCAGCTTAGGGCGCATAGCCTACGAGCAGTACTTC
TRBJ2-5,NA,TRBV12-3/TRBV12-4,TRBD2,CASSRGLAPQETQYF,TGTGCCAGCAGCCGAGGACTAGCGCCTCAAGAGACCCAGTACTTC
TRBJ2-7,NA,TRBV28,NA,CASSCQGAYEQSF,TGTGCCAGCAGTTGTCAGGGCGCGTACGAGCAGTCCTTC
TRBJ1-2,many,TRBV29-1,NA,CSVLGLGYTF,TGCAGCGTTCTGGGGCTTGGCTACACCTTC